This TCR beta chain is drawn from a study of T cell responses to AZD1222 COVID-19 vaccine. Study conclusions and caveats: All repertoire sampling was performed exclusively after the peak T cell response. Compared with day 0, the breadth and depth of the Spike-specific TCR repertoire rose significantly after two doses of AZD1222. Only a handful of AZD1222 recipients were seropositive at baseline.

The CDR3 is 16 amino acids. Germline V gene lookup returns CDR1 SGHTA and CDR2 FQGNSA. Trimming removed 5 bases from V and 4 bases from J, with 17 bases in between. Details on this clone: Its antigen is as yet unknown.

The table came from immunoSEQ multiplex PCR; TCRdb's copy has only in-frame clones and leaves some out. Of tens of thousands of clones listed, about 94% are singletons. This clonotype originated in an adult who received the AZD1222 COVID-19 vaccine. This rearrangement joins TRBV7-2 to TRBJ1-4; D not resolved. Sequenced material: peripheral blood, taken 28 days after the second AZD1222 dose. Here the CDR3 reads CASSLTISSSNEKLFF. Written as DNA, the CDR3 is TGTGCCAGCAGCCTAACAATCAGCAGTAGTAATGAAAAACTGTTTTTT. The whole variable domain, remainder taken from reference TRBV7-2 and TRBJ1-4, is GAGVSQSPSNKVTEKGKDVELRCDPISGHTALYWYRQSLGQGLEFLIYFQGNSAPDKSGLPSDRFSAERTGGSVSTLTIQRTQQEDSAVYLCASSLTISSSNEKLFFGSGTQLSVL.